The 9 T cell receptor beta chains given below trace back to one sample, sequenced in a study of blood T cell repertoires in COVID-19 (dated by TCRdb to 2020 to 2022). The library was made by the immunoSEQ multiplex PCR assay. TCRdb limited this immuneACCESS table to in-frame rearrangements with V and J called. A share of clones is missing; checked studies link under half to unresolved V genes, and the rest is unexplained. The sample records 130,000 to 150,000 clones, 79% of which are singletons. The top ten hold roughly 5.1% of the sample. Sample: peripheral blood. These receptors came from a woman between 70 and 85 years old with COVID-19, enrolled during active disease.

The chain links TRBV30 to TRBJ1-2, with 11 bases aligning to TRBD1. Germline CDR1 is GTSNPN and CDR2 is SVGIG (reference sequence). The CDR3 contains 16 residues. V lost 2 bases, J lost 2 bases, and 7 bases stayed unmatched. The CDR3 here is CAWSSRRDRGNYGYTF. Written as DNA, the CDR3 is TGTGCCTGGAGTTCACGGCGGGACAGGGGGAACTATGGCTACACCTTC.

V usage is TRBV10-2 and J usage is TRBJ1-6; 7 bases fit TRBD1. CDR3 length: 12 residues. Germline-derived CDR1 and CDR2 are WSHSY and SAAADI. Germline trimming cut 10 bases from V and 8 bases from J; bases unmatched to any gene: 5. The CDR3 DNA is TGCGCCACCAGGACAGGTGATTCACCCCTCCACTTT. Amino acids: CATRTGDSPLHF.

The rearrangement links TRBV7-9 to TRBJ2-7; D gene ambiguous. V dropped 5 bases and J dropped 3 bases, with 5 bases sitting between them. Germline V gene data show CDR1 as SEHNR and CDR2 as FQNEAQ (reference sequence). This CDR3 has 11 residues. The CDR3 DNA is TGTGCCAGCAGCAACATCTACGAGCAGTACTTC. Amino acid sequence: CASSNIYEQYF.

The chain has TRBV4-2 and TRBJ1-1, with D maybe TRBD1 (6 bases). The CDR3 is made up of 15 amino acids. Trimming took off 0 bases at V and 1 base at J, with 9 bases between the two ends. Germline loops: CDR1 LGHNA, CDR2 YNFKEQ. The CDR3 protein is CASSQEDSRNTEAFF. The CDR3 nucleotides read TGTGCCAGCAGCCAAGAGGACAGCCGGAACACTGAAGCTTTCTTT.

The chain couples TRBV2 to TRBJ1-1, with D possibly TRBD1 on 5 matching bases. The CDR3 spans 13 residues. CDR1 and CDR2 (germline): SNHLY, FYNNEI. Trimming removed 0 bases from V and 11 bases from J, with 13 bases in between. The CDR3: CASSEARWGDAFF. In nucleotides, the CDR3 is TGTGCCAGCAGTGAAGCCCGATGGGGGGACGCTTTCTTT.

The chain couples TRBV18 to TRBJ1-2; 11 positions agree with TRBD1. Germline CDR1 KGHSH, CDR2 LQKENI. V lost 5 bases, J lost 6 bases, and 8 bases stayed unmatched. This CDR3 is built from 15 residues. The CDR3 loop reads CASSTGQGAFDGYTF. DNA for the CDR3: TGTGCCAGCTCAACTGGACAGGGGGCTTTCGATGGCTACACCTTC. Combining the CDR3 with reference TRBV18 and TRBJ1-2 gives the whole variable domain NAGVMQNPRHLVRRRGQEARLRCSPMKGHSHVYWYRQLPEEGLKFMVYLQKENIIDESGMPKERFSAEFPKEGPSILRIQQVVRGDSAAYFCASSTGQGAFDGYTFGSGTRLTVV.

The V gene is TRBV5-1, the J gene TRBJ1-4; no reliable D call. This CDR3 region has 14 residues. Germline V CDR1 and CDR2: SGHRS, YFSETQ. Trimming pared 1 base from V and 5 bases from J, leaving 9 bases between. The CDR3 sequence is CASSLTAENEKLFF. The DNA of the CDR3 is TGCGCCAGCAGCTTGACAGCAGAGAATGAAAAACTGTTTTTT.

This chain links TRBV19 with TRBJ1-2; TRBD1 matches 7 bases. Germline V lookup: CDR1 LNHDA, CDR2 SQIVND (reference sequence). This CDR3 spans 15 amino acids. V gave up 10 bases and J gave up 0 bases; unmatched junction bases: 11. The CDR3 sequence: CATCRTGTSNYGYTF. For the CDR3, the DNA is TGTGCCACCTGCCGGACAGGAACCTCTAACTATGGCTACACCTTC.

The chain has TRBV6-5 and TRBJ1-6, with 10 bases aligning to TRBD1. Germline-derived CDR1 and CDR2 are MNHEY and SVGAGI. This CDR3 contains 16 residues. The V segment lost 3 bases and the J segment 7 bases; nucleotides outside the gene matches: 6. For the CDR3, the DNA is TGTGCCAGCAGTTATAGACCGGGACAGGGGAATTCACCCCTCCACTTT. Translation gives CASSYRPGQGNSPLHF.